This T cell receptor beta chain stems from a study of beta chain features in type 1 diabetes (dated by TCRdb to 2017 to 2018). Regarding the research as a whole: Mean age, gender distribution, total cell number and subset yield did not differ between patients and healthy donors. A total of some 100,000,000 sorted cells were examined across all samples, and the number of cells per subset was strongly correlated with RNA yield. In the study, recently diagnosed type 1 diabetes patients and matched healthy donors were compared on the TCRB repertoires of their sorted circulating CD4+ T cell subsets. Regulatory and stem cell-like memory subsets were obtained from only 8 patients and roughly 8 healthy donors, while naive and central memory subsets were obtained from all 30 or so donors. General conclusions and limits of the study: Patients with type 1 diabetes made fewer insertions and deleted more nucleotides at VDJ recombination sites, implying thymic rearrangement abnormalities. Because the HLA sub-analyses included only small numbers of individuals, any influence of HLA type on TCRB rearrangement was left unresolved. Because cDNA rather than genomic DNA was sequenced, highly expressing activated cells could have been over-represented, although no difference in activation and CD3 levels was found between groups. In all four CD4+ subsets, TCRB CDR3 length was moderately but significantly shorter in type 1 diabetes patients. Naive, central memory and regulatory TCRB repertoires appeared to be more similar among patients than among healthy donors. PCR may preferentially amplify shorter templates, but because patient and control samples were amplified and corrected together, any resulting skew would affect both groups equally.

CDR1 and CDR2 were assigned from the germline V gene (reference sequence) as SGHNT and YYREEE. There are 15 amino acids in the CDR3, from cysteine to phenylalanine inclusive. Solely the CDR3 DNA is kept, with 45 bases framed from the first base. V ends up 3 bases short and J 4 bases short, with an unmatched junction base count of 3. Each donor gave one peripheral blood draw, about 110 mL on average, collected into heparinised tubes. Using a panel that included CD45RO, CCR7, CD25, CD127, CD95 and CD27, naive, central memory, regulatory and stem cell-like memory CD4+ T cells were sorted on a BD FACSAria II. All sorted populations exceeded 95% purity. PBMCs were separated immediately by Lymphoprep density gradient centrifugation and were stained directly, without being cultured. So that batch effects would be minimized, each experiment stained and sorted samples in pairs, pairing one healthy donor with one patient.

This clone was seen a few times. Its target antigen remains unknown. One base away there is no much larger clone; base qualities are not given. The High Capacity cDNA Reverse Transcription Kit was used to reverse transcribe all of the isolated RNA, meaning that expressed TCRB transcripts were what got sequenced. Deep immunoSEQ sequencing was applied to naive, central memory and regulatory T cell samples, giving an average of roughly 3.3 million total reads per sample. Sorted cells were lysed in RLT buffer and RNA was extracted with DNase-treated RNeasy Micro or Mini kits, depending on cell number. To prevent cross-contamination, each cell subset was processed individually, whereas patient and healthy donor samples were processed jointly. Using the immunoSEQ multiplex PCR, TCRB sequences were amplified from cDNA into 87-bp fragments spanning the CDR3 region. Sequencing of the amplicons was performed on the Illumina HiSeq platform. Processing in the source paper ran as follows. Synthetic template baselines were used to correct PCR bias computationally, reads within Hamming distance 2 were collapsed, and singletons that could not be merged were discarded. By aligning reads against IMGT, V, D and J genes, CDR3 length, and insertions or deletions at six rearrangement sites were assigned. Within each subset, clonotype counts were normalized to sorted cell number, after which true diversity and Gini coefficients were computed with the tcR R package. Repertoire sharing was quantified using the overlap coefficient calculated on TCRB nucleotide sequences. TCRdb took over this immuneACCESS table, retaining in-frame rearrangements with V and J assigned. Such tables are incomplete; in checked studies, under half of the missing clones stem from an unresolved V gene, and the remainder is unexplained. The V and J calls and the clone size are those of that table, but D and trimming were determined from the DNA. The sample includes about 340,000 clones, with 8% observed a single time. Of the sample, 0.44% is held by the ten largest clones.

The sequence was collected from a woman under 30 in good health. In this chain, TRBV5-4 is recombined with TRBJ2-1, and TRBD2 aligns with 11 junction nucleotides. The material sequenced was central memory CD4+ T cells from blood. The base sequence is TGTGCCAGCAGCTCCACTAGCGGGAGTTACAATGAGCAGTTCTTC. Its protein is CASSSTSGSYNEQFF.